The clone carrying this T cell receptor beta chain has only one observation. CDR3 size: 15 residues. Unmatched junction bases numbered 6, after V lost 5 bases and J lost 5 bases. Germline CDR1 reads SEHNR; CDR2 reads FQNEAQ (reference sequence). These data originate in a study of cytomegalovirus exposure and HLA in healthy donors. In the PCR, 60 Vbeta and 13 Jbeta primers were used. Profiled with immunoSEQ multiplex PCR; TCRdb holds only in-frame clones, not every one. The table includes 70,000 to 95,000 clones, about 76% detected once. This chain joins TRBV7-9 and TRBJ2-7, with 13 bases aligning to TRBD2. The TCR comes from a woman aged 40 to 50 in good health and CMV-seropositive. Sample: PBMCs. The CDR3 reads CASSKGTSGNDEQYF. The CDR3 DNA sequence: TGTGCCAGCAGCAAAGGGACTAGCGGGAACGACGAGCAGTACTTC.